This passage covers 10 T cell receptor beta chains from one sample sequenced in a study of blood T cells in healthy people across ages. The use of a sample-barcoded 5' primer and a J-beta primer mix characterized a second PCR of roughly 6 to 11 cycles. TCRdb itself ran the 5' RACE reads through MiXCR, one entry per CDR3 protein. The data show 500,000 to 550,000 distinct CDR3 sequences, less than 25% seen once. Another study also made use of these data, one on T cells of mothers and their children.

The sequenced material came from blood. All receptors come from a boy under 18 in good health.

This clonotype was seen more than once but under ten times. The rearrangement joins TRBV4-3 to TRBJ2-1, with no clear D. Trimming removed 4 bases from V and 4 bases from J, with 14 bases in between. Per the germline V gene, CDR1 is LGHNA and CDR2 is YSLEER. The CDR3 loop spans 15 amino acids. The DNA for the CDR3 is TGCGCCAGCAGCCCCAGTAAGGGCGGATACAATGAGCAGTTCTTC. Its protein product is CASSPSKGGYNEQFF.

The V and J genes are TRBV4-2 and TRBJ2-2; possible D gene TRBD1, 6 bases. This CDR3 is 15 amino acids long. Germline assignment: CDR1 LGHNA and CDR2 YNFKEQ. V was pared by 8 bases and J by 1 base, with 14 bases between. The chain's CDR3 is CASRTGQRNTGELFF. DNA for the CDR3: TGTGCCAGCCGTACCGGACAGCGGAACACCGGGGAGCTGTTTTTT.

Only one count was recorded for this clonotype. The rearrangement uses TRBV28 and TRBJ1-2; no definite D call. Per germline, CDR1 MDHEN and CDR2 SYDVKM. Between the trimmed V and J ends, which lost 7 bases and 1 base, there was a span of 25 bases. The CDR3 sequence is 18 residues long. CDR3 protein: CASIKRPRTDQLNYGYTF. The CDR3 coding sequence is TGTGCCAGCATCAAAAGGCCCCGGACTGACCAACTTAACTATGGCTACACCTTC.

This rearrangement joins TRBV28 to TRBJ1-1; D uncertain. CDR3 length equals 14 residues. CDR1 and CDR2 (germline): MDHEN, SYDVKM. V shed 7 bases and J shed 2 bases, with 14 bases lying between them. The CDR3 DNA reads as TGTGCCAGCACTATCCTAGGAGTAAACACTGAAGCTTTCTTT. Translating gives CASTILGVNTEAFF.

In this sample, this clonotype turned up a few times. This chain links TRBV19 with TRBJ2-1; 10 bases are shared with TRBD2. The CDR3 loop spans 15 amino acids. The V gene's germline CDR1 is LNHDA and CDR2 SQIVND (reference sequence). Germline trimming cut 4 bases from V and 4 bases from J; bases unmatched to any gene: 4. The CDR3 is CASSNGLAAYNEQFF. The CDR3 bases are TGTGCCAGTAGTAACGGACTAGCGGCTTACAATGAGCAGTTCTTC.

The rearrangement links TRBV19 to TRBJ2-7, with 8 bases matching TRBD1. The germline V gene has CDR1 LNHDA and CDR2 SQIVND (reference sequence). Trimming removed 7 bases from V and 2 bases from J; junction bases left unmatched: 4. The CDR3 is 13 amino acids. The CDR3 DNA is TGTGCCAGTACGACAGGGGCTGCCTACGAGCAGTACTTC. Protein: CASTTGAAYEQYF. Based on the CDR3 plus reference TRBV19 and TRBJ2-7, the full variable domain is DGGITQSPKYLFRKEGQNVTLSCEQNLNHDAMYWYRQDPGQGLRLIYYSQIVNDFQKGDIAEGYSVSREKKESFPLTVTSAQKNPTAFYLCASTTGAAYEQYFGPGTRLTVT.

The rearrangement links TRBV20-1 to TRBJ2-7; 8 bases are a match to TRBD2. The trim removed 6 bases at V and 3 bases at J, leaving 10 bases unmatched. Germline CDR1 and CDR2: DFQATT and SNEGSKA (reference sequence). The CDR3 sequence is 14 residues long. DNA of the CDR3: TGCAGTGCCAAACCGGGACTAGTTGGCTACGAGCAGTACTTC. Residues: CSAKPGLVGYEQYF.

This clonotype has a handful of counts. The V call is TRBV28, the J call TRBJ2-3, with TRBD2 matching 11 bases. V dropped 4 bases and J dropped 2; count of bases not matched to a gene: 8. The CDR3 is made up of 17 amino acids. Germline loops: CDR1 MDHEN, CDR2 SYDVKM. The DNA for the CDR3 is TGTGCCAGCAGTTCCCTCCTAGCGGGGGGTTCCACAGATACGCAGTATTTT. This sequence encodes CASSSLLAGGSTDTQYF. The variable domain in full, with the rest retrieved from reference TRBV28 and TRBJ2-3, is DVKVTQSSRYLVKRTGEKVFLECVQDMDHENMFWYRQDPGLGLRLIYFSYDVKMKEKGDIPEGYSVSREKKERFSLILESASTNQTSMYLCASSSLLAGGSTDTQYFGPGTRLTVL.

The V call is TRBV28, the J call TRBJ2-5; D gene ambiguous. The DNA end is more similar to TRBJ2-7, so the J call may be wrong. CDR3 length equals 13 residues. Germline V lookup: CDR1 MDHEN, CDR2 SYDVKM. The DNA for the CDR3 is TGTGCCAGCACCCCCGGCGGCGGCTACGAGCAGTACTTC. Protein product: CASTPGGGYEQYF.

This clonotype came up a few times. This chain joins TRBV7-9 and TRBJ2-1, with D tentatively TRBD2 (5 bases). This CDR3 region has 17 residues. Per the germline V gene, CDR1 is SEHNR and CDR2 is FQNEAQ (reference sequence). The germline V and J ends were trimmed by 1 base and 0 bases, with 13 bases remaining between them. The CDR3 bases are TGTGCCAGCAGCTTAGTAGGGCTAGCAAGCTCCTACAATGAGCAGTTCTTC. It codes for CASSLVGLASSYNEQFF.